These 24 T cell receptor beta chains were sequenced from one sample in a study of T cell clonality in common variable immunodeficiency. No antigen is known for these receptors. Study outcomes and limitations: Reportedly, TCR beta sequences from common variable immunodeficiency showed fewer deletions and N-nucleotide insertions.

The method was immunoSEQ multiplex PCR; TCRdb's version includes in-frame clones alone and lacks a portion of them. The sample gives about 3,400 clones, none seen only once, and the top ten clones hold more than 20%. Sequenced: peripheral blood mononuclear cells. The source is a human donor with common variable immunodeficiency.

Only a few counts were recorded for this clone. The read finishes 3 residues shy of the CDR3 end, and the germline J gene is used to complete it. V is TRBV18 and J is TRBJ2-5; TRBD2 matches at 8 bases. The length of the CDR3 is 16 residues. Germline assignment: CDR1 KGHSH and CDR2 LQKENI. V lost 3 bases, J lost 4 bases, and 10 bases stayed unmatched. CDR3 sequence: CASSPFQREYGETQYF. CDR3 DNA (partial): TGTGCCAGCTCACCCTTCCAGCGGGAGTACGGAGAGACC.

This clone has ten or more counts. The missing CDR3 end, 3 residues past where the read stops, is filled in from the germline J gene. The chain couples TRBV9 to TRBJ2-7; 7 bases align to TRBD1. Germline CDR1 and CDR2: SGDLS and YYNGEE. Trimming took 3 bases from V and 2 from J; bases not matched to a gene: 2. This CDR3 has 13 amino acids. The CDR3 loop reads CASSGQGAYEQYF. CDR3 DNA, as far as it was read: TGTGCCAGCAGCGGACAGGGTGCCTACGAG.

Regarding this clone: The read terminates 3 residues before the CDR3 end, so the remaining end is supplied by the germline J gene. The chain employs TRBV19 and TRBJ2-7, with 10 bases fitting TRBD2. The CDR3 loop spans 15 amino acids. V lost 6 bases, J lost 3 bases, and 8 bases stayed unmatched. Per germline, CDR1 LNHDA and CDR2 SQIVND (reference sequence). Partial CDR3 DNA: TGTGCCAGTAGAATTTCAGCGGGGGGGAACTACGAG. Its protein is CASRISAGGNYE. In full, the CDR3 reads CASRISAGGNYEQYF.

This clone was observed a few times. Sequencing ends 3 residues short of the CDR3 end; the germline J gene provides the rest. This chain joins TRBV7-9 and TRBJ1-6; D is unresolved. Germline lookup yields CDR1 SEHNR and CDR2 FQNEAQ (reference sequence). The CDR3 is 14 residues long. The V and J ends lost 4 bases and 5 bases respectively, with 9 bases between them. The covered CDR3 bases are TGTGCCAGCAGCTCGGGTCCTAATAATTCACCC. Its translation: CASSSGPNNSP. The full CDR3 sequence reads CASSSGPNNSPLHF.

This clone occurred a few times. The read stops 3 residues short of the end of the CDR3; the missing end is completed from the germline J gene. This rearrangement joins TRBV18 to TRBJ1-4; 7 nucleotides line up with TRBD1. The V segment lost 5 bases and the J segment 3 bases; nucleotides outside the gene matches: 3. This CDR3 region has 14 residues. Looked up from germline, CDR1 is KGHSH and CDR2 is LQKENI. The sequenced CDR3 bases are TGTGCCAGCTCAGACAGGGAAGCTAATGAAAAA. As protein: CASSDREANEK. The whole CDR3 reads CASSDREANEKLFF.

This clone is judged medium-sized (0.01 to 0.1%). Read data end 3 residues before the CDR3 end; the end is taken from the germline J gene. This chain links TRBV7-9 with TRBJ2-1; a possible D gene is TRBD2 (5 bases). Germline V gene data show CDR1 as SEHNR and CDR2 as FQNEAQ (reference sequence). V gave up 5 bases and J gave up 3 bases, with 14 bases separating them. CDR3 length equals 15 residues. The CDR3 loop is CASSDTADDYNEQFF. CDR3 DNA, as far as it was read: TGTGCCAGCAGCGATACAGCGGACGACTACAATGAG.

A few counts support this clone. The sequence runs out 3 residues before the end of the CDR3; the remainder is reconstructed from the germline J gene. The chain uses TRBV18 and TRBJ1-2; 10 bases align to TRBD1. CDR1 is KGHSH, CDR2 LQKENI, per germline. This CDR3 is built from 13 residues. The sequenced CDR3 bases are TGTGCCAGCTCAGTGGGACAGGGGAGGGAC. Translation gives CASSVGQGRD. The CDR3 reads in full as CASSVGQGRDYTF.

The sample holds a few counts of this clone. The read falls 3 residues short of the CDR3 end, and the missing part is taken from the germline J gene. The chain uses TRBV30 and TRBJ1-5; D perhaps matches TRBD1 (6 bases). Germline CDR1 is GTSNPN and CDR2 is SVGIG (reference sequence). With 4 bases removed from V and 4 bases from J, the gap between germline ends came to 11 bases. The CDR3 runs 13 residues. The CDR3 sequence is CAWNRDHNQPQHF. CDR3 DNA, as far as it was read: TGTGCCTGGAACAGGGACCATAATCAGCCC. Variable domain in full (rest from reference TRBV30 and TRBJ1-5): SQTIHQWPATLVQPVGSPLSLECTVEGTSNPNLYWYRQAAGRGLQLLFYSVGIGQISSEVPQNLSASRPQDRQFILSSKKLLLSDSGFYLCAWNRDHNQPQHFGDGTRLSIL.

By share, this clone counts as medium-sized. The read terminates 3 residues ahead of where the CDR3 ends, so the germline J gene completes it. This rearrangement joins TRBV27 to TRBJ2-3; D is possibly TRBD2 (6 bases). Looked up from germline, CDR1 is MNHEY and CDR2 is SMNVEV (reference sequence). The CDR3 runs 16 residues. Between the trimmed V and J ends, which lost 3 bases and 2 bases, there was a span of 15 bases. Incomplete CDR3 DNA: TGTGCCAGCAGTTTCCGTCCGGGGGTCTTCACAGATACG. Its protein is CASSFRPGVFTDT. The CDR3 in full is CASSFRPGVFTDTQYF.

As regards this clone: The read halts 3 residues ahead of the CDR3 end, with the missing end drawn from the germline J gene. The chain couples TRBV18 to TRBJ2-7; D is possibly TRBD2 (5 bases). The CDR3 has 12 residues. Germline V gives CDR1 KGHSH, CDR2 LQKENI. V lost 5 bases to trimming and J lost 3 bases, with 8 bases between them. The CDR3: CASSELVYEQYF. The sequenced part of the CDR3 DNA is TGTGCCAGCTCAGAACTAGTCTACGAG.

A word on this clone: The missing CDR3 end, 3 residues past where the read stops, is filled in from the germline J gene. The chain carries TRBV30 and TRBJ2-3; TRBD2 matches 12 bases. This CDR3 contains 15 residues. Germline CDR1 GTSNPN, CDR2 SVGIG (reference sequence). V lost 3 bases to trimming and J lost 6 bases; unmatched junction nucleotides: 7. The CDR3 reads CAWSGLAGSVDTQYF. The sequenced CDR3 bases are TGTGCCTGGAGCGGACTAGCGGGGAGTGTGGATACG.

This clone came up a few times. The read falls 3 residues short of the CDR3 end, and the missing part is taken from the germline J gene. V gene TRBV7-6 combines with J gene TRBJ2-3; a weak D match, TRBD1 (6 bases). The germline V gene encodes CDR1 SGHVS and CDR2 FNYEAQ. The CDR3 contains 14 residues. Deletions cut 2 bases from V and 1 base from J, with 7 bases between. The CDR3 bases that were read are TGTGCCAGCAGCTTATCAGGGGGCACAGATACG. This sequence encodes CASSLSGGTDT. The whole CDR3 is CASSLSGGTDTQYF.

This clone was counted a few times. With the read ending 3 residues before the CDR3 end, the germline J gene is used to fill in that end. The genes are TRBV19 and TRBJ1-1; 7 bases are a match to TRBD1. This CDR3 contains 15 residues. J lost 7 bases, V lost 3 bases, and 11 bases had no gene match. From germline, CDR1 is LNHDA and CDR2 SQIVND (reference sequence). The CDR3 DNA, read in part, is TGTGCCAGTAGTATCAGGGGACAGAAACCGAATGAA. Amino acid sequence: CASSIRGQKPNE. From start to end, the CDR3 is CASSIRGQKPNEAFF.

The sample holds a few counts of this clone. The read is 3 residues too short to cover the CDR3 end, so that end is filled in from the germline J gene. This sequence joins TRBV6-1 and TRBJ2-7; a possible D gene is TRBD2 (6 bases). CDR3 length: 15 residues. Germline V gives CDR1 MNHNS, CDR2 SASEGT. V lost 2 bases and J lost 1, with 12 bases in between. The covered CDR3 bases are TGTGCCAGCAGTGAATCGCGCGGGGTTTCCTACGAG. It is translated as CASSESRGVSYE. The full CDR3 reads CASSESRGVSYEQYF.

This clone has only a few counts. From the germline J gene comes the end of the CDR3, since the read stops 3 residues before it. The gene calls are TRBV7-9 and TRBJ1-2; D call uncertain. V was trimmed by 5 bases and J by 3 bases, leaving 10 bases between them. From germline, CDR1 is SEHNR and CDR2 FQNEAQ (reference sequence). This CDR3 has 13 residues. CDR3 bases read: TGTGCCAGCAGCCACCAAACTGACTATGGC. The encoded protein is CASSHQTDYG. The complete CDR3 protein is CASSHQTDYGYTF.

The DNA read from the CDR3 is TGTGCCAGTAGTATAGATGGACAGGACGGC. Its protein is CASSIDGQDG. The full CDR3 is CASSIDGQDGYTF. The chain joins TRBV19 to TRBJ1-2, with 7 positions matching TRBD1. The CDR3 extends 3 residues past the end of the read, so its final part is completed from the germline J gene. CDR1 LNHDA and CDR2 SQIVND come from the germline V gene (reference sequence). The CDR3 contains 13 residues.

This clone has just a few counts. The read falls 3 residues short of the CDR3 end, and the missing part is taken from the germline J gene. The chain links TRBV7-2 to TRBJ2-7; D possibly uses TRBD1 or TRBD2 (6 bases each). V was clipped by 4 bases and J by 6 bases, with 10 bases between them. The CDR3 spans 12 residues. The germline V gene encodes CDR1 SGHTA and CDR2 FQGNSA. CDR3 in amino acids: CASSSQGGEQYF. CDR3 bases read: TGTGCCAGCAGCTCACAGGGAGGCGAG.

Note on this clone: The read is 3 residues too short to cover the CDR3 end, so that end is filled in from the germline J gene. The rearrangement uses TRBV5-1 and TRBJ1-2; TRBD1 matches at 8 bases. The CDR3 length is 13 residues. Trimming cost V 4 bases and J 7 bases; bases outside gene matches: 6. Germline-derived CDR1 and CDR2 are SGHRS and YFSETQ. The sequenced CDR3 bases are TGCGCCAGCAGCCTGGACAGGGTGAGTGGC. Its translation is CASSLDRVSG. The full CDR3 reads CASSLDRVSGYTF.

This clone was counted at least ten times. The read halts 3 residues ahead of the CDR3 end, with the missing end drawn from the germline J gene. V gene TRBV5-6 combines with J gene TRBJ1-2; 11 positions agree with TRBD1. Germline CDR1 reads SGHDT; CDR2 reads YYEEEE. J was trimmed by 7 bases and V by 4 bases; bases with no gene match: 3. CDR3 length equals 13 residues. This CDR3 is CASSPGQGVGYTF. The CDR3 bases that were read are TGTGCCAGCAGCCCGGGACAGGGGGTTGGC.

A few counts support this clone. CDR3 in amino acids: CASRGQSHEQYF. The covered CDR3 bases are TGTGCCAGCAGGGGACAGTCACACGAG. The chain is built from TRBV7-9 and TRBJ2-7; TRBD1 agrees at 7 bases. The read ends 3 residues early relative to the CDR3; the germline J gene fills the gap. Germline CDR1 reads SEHNR; CDR2 reads FQNEAQ (reference sequence). Losses at the gene ends were 6 bases for V and 5 bases for J; bases not matched to a gene: 4. The CDR3 length is 12 residues.

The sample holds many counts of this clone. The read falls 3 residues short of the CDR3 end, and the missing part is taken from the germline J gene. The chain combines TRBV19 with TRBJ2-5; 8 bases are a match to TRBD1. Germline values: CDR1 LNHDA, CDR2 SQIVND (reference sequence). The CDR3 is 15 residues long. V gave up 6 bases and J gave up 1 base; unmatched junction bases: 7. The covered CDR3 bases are TGTGCCAGTAGACAGCGGACAGGGTCCCAAGAGACC. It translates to CASRQRTGSQET. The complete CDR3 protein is CASRQRTGSQETQYF.

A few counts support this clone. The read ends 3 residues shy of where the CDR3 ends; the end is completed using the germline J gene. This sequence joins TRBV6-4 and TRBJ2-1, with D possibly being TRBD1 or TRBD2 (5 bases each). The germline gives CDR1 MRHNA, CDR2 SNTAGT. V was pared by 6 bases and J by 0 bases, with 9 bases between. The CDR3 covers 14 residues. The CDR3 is CASSPGSSYNEQFF. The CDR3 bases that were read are TGTGCCAGCAGCCCAGGGAGCTCCTACAATGAG.

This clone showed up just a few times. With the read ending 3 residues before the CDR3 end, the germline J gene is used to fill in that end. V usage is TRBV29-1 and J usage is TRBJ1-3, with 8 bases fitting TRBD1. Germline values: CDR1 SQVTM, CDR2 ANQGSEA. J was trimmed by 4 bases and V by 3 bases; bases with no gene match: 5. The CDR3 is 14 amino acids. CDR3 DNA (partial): TGCAGCGTTGATACTCAGGGGGCAGGAAACACC. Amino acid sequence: CSVDTQGAGNT. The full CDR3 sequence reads CSVDTQGAGNTIYF.

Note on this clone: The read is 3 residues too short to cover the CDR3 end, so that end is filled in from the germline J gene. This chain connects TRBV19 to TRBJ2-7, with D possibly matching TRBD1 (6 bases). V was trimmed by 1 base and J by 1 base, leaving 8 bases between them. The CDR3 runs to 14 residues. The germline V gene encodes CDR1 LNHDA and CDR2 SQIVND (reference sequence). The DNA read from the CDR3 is TGTGCCAGTAGTATAGGGACAGATTCCTACGAG. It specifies CASSIGTDSYE. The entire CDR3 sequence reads CASSIGTDSYEQYF. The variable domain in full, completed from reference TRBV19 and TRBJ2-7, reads DGGITQSPKYLFRKEGQNVTLSCEQNLNHDAMYWYRQDPGQGLRLIYYSQIVNDFQKGDIAEGYSVSREKKESFPLTVTSAQKNPTAFYLCASSIGTDSYEQYFGPGTRLTVT.